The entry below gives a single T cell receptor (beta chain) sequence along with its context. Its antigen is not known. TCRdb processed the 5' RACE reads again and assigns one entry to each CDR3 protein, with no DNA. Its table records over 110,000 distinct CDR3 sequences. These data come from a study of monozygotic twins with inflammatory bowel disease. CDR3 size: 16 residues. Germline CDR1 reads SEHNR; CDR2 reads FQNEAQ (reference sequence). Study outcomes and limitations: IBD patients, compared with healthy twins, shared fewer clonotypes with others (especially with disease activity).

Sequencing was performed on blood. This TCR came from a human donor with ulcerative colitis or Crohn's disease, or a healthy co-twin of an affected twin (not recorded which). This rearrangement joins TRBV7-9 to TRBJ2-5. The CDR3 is CASSLGPPFVQETQYF.